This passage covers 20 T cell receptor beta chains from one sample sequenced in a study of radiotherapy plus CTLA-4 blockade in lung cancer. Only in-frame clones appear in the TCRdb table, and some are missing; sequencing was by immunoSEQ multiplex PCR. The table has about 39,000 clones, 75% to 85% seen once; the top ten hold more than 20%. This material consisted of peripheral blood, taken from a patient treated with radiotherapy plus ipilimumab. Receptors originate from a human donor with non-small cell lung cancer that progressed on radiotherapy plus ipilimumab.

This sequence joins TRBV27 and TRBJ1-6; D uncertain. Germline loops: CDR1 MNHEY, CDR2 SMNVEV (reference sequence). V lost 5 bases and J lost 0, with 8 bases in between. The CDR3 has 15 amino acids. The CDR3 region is CASSPPGSYNSPLHF. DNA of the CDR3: TGTGCCAGCAGTCCCCCCGGCTCCTATAATTCACCCCTCCACTTT.

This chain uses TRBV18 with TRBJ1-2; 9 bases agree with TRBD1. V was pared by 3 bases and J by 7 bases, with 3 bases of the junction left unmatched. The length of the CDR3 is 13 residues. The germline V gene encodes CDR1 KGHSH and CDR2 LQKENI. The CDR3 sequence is CASSPGTGSGYTF. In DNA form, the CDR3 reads TGTGCCAGCTCACCCGGGACAGGGAGTGGCTACACCTTC.

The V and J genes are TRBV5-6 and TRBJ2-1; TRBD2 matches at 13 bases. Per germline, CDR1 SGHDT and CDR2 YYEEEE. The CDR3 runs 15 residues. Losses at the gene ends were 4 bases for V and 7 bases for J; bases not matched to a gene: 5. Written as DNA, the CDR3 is TGTGCCAGCAGCCAGGGACTAGCGGGGTATAATGAGCAGTTCTTC. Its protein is CASSQGLAGYNEQFF.

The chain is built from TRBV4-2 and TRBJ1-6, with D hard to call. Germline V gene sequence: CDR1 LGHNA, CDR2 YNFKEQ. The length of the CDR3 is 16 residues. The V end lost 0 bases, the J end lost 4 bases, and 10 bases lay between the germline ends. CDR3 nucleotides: TGTGCCAGCAGCCAAGATTGGAGATCGTATAATTCACCCCTCCACTTT. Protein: CASSQDWRSYNSPLHF.

As DNA, the CDR3 is TGTGCCAGCAGTCCGTGGACAGAGTTCACTGAAGCTTTCTTT. Protein sequence: CASSPWTEFTEAFF. The chain combines TRBV28 with TRBJ1-1, with a tentative D call TRBD1 (6 bases). Looked up from germline, CDR1 is MDHEN and CDR2 is SYDVKM. The CDR3 runs 14 residues. Trimming cost V 5 bases and J 4 bases, with 14 bases left between them.

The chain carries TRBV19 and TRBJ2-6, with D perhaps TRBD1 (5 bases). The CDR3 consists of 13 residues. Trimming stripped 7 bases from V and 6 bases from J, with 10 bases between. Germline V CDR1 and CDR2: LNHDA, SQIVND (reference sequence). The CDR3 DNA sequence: TGTGCCAGTACGGGCAGGGCGGCCAACGTCCTGACTTTC. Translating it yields CASTGRAANVLTF.

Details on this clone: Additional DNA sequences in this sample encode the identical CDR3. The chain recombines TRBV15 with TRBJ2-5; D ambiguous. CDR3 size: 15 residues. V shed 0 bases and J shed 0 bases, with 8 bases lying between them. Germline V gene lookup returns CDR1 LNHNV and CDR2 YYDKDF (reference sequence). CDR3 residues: CATSRDPGYQETQYF. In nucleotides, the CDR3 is TGTGCCACCAGCAGAGATCCGGGTTACCAAGAGACCCAGTACTTC.

Here the CDR3 reads CAISDWRGNEQYF. The CDR3 nucleotides read TGTGCCATCAGTGACTGGCGGGGGAACGAGCAGTACTTC. The chain combines TRBV10-3 with TRBJ2-5, with 7 bases matching TRBD2. The last part of the DNA fits TRBJ2-7 better; the J call may be wrong. This CDR3 is built from 13 residues. Germline V gene data show CDR1 as ENHRY and CDR2 as SYGVKD.

CDR3 loop: CASSGRGNTGELFF. The CDR3 DNA sequence: TGTGCCAGCAGCGGCCGAGGAAACACCGGGGAGCTGTTTTTT. The rearrangement uses TRBV5-4 and TRBJ2-2; D is ambiguous. The CDR3 has 14 amino acids. V was trimmed by 4 bases and J by 2 bases, leaving 9 bases between them. Germline CDR1 and CDR2: SGHNT and YYREEE (reference sequence). The full variable domain, with the rest looked up from reference TRBV5-4 and TRBJ2-2, is ETGVTQSPTHLIKTRGQQVTLRCSSQSGHNTVSWYQQALGQGPQFIFQYYREEENGRGNFPPRFSGLQFPNYSSELNVNALELDDSALYLCASSGRGNTGELFFGEGSRLTVL.

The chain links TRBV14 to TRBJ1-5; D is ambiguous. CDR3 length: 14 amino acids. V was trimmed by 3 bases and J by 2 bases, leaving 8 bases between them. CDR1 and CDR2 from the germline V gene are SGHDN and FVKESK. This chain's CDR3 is CASSHAGGNQPQHF. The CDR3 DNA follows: TGTGCCAGCAGCCATGCGGGTGGCAATCAGCCCCAGCATTTT.

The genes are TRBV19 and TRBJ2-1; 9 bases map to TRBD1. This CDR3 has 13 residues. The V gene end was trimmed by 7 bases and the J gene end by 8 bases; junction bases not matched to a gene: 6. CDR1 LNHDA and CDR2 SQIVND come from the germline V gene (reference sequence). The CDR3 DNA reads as TGTGCCAGTATCCGGACAGGGGAGCATGAGCAGTTCTTC. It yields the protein CASIRTGEHEQFF.

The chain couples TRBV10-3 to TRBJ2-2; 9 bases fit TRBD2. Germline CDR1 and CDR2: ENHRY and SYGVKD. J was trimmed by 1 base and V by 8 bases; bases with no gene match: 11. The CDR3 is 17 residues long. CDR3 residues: CAIHPGSGGRNTGELFF. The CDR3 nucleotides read TGTGCCATCCACCCCGGGAGCGGGGGGAGGAACACCGGGGAGCTGTTTTTT.

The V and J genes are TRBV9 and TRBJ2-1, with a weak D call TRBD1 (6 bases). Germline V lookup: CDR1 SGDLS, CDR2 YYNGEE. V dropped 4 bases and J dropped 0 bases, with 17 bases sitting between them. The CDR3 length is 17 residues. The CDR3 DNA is TGTGCCAGCAGCCGTCGATACAGGGAGAGCTCCTACAATGAGCAGTTCTTC. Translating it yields CASSRRYRESSYNEQFF.

CDR3 DNA sequence: TGTGCCAGCTCACCGCCGACAGGGAACACCGGGGAGCTGTTTTTT. Its protein product is CASSPPTGNTGELFF. This rearrangement joins TRBV18 to TRBJ2-2, with TRBD1 as a possible D gene (6 bases). Trimming took 3 bases from V and 1 from J, leaving 9 bases between them. CDR1 and CDR2 from the germline V gene are KGHSH and LQKENI. The CDR3 is made up of 15 amino acids.

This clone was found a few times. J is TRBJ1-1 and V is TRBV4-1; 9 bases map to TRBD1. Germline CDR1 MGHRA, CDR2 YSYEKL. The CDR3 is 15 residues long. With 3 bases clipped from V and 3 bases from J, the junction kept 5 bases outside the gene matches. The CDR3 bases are TGCGCCAGCAGCCAGACAGGGGGAGGGTACACTGAAGCTTTCTTT. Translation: CASSQTGGGYTEAFF.

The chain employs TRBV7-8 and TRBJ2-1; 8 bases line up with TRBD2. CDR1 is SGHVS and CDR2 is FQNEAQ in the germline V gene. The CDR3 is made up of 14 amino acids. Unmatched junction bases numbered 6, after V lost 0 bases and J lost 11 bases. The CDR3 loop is CASSLAAGGVKQFF. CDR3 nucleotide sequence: TGTGCCAGCAGCTTAGCGGCCGGGGGGGTTAAGCAGTTCTTC.

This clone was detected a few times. This CDR3 reads CASSLDRLYGYTF. In DNA, the CDR3 is TGTGCCAGCTCATTAGACAGGCTCTATGGCTACACCTTC. V is TRBV18 and J is TRBJ1-2; a possible D gene is TRBD1 (6 bases). V lost 5 bases and J 4 bases, leaving 11 bases between the germline ends. The CDR3 has 13 amino acids. Germline-derived CDR1 and CDR2 are KGHSH and LQKENI. Full variable domain (remainder filled in from reference TRBV18 and TRBJ1-2): NAGVMQNPRHLVRRRGQEARLRCSPMKGHSHVYWYRQLPEEGLKFMVYLQKENIIDESGMPKERFSAEFPKEGPSILRIQQVVRGDSAAYFCASSLDRLYGYTFGSGTRLTVV.

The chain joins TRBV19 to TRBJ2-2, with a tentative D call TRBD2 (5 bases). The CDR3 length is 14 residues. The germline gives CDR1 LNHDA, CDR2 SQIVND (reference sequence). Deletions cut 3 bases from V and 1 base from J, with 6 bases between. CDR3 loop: CASSIGLNTGELFF. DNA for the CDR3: TGTGCCAGTAGTATTGGACTGAACACCGGGGAGCTGTTTTTT.

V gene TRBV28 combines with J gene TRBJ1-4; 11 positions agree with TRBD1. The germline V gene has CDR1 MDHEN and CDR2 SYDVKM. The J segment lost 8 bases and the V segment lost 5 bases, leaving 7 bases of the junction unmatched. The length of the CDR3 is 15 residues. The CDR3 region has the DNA TGTGCCAGCAGTCTCAGGACAGGGGGCGTCGAAAAACTGTTTTTT. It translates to CASSLRTGGVEKLFF.

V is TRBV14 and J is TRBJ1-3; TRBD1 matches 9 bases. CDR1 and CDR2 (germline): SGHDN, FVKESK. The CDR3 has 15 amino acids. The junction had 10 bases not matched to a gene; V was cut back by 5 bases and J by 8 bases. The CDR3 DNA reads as TGTGCCAGCAGCACCCGACAGGGGGGTACGGACACCATATATTTT. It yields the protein CASSTRQGGTDTIYF.